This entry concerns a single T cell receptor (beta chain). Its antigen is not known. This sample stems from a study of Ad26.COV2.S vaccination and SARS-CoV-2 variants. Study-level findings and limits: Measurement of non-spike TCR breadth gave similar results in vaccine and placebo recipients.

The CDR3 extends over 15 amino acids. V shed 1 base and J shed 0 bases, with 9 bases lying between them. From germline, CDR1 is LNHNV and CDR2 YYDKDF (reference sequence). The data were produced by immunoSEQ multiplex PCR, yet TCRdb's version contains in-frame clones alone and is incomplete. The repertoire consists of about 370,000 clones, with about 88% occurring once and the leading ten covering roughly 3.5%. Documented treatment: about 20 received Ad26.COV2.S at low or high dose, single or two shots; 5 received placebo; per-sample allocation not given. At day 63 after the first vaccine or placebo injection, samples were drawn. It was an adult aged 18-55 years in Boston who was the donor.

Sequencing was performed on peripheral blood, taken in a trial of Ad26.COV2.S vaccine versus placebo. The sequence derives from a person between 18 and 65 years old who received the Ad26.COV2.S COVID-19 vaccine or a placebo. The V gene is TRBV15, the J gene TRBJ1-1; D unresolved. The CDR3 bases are TGTGCCACCAGCAGAGTTTTTCGGCTGAACACTGAAGCTTTCTTT. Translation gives CATSRVFRLNTEAFF. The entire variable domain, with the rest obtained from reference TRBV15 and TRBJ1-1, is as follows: DAMVIQNPRYQVTQFGKPVTLSCSQTLNHNVMYWYQQKSSQAPKLLFHYYDKDFNNEADTPDNFQSRRPNTSFCFLDIRSPGLGDTAMYLCATSRVFRLNTEAFFGQGTRLTVV.